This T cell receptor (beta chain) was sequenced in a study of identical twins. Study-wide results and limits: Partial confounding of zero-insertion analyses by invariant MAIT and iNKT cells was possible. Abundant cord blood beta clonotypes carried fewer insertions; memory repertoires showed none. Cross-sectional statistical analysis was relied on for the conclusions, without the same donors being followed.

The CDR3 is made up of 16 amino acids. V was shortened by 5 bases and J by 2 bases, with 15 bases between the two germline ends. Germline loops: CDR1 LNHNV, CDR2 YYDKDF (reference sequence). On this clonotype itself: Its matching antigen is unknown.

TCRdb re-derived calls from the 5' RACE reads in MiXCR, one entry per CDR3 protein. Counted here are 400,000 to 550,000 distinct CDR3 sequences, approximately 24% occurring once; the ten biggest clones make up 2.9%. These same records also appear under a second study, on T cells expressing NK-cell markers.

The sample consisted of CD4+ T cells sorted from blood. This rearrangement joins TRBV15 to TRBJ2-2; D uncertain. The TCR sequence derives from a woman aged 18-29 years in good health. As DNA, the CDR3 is TGTGCCACCAGCCCTGGGCCGGGCTCAAACACCGGGGAGCTGTTTTTT. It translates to CATSPGPGSNTGELFF.